This section outlines one T cell receptor beta chain sequence together with its context. An end of the junction does not agree with germline; a read error may underlie this. The sample is drawn from a study of blood T cell repertoires in COVID-19. Study information: COVID-19 samples, acute and convalescent, were from the United States, Italy and Spain.

The germline V gene has CDR1 MRHNA and CDR2 SNTAGT. The CDR3 is 15 residues long. Libraries were prepared by immunoSEQ multiplex PCR; TCRdb keeps only in-frame clonotypes and omits some of them. The repertoire includes over 250,000 clones, about 87% of them detected once, and about 5% sits in the top ten. The source is a woman in her 30s who had recovered from COVID-19. V is TRBV6-4 and J is TRBJ1-6, with D unclear. Sequencing was carried out using PBMCs or T cells enriched from blood (not recorded which). CDR3 sequence reads: CASGEGEGSGSPLHF. The CDR3 nucleotides read TGTGCCAGCGGTGAAGGAGAGGGTTCGGGTTCACCCCTCCACTTT.